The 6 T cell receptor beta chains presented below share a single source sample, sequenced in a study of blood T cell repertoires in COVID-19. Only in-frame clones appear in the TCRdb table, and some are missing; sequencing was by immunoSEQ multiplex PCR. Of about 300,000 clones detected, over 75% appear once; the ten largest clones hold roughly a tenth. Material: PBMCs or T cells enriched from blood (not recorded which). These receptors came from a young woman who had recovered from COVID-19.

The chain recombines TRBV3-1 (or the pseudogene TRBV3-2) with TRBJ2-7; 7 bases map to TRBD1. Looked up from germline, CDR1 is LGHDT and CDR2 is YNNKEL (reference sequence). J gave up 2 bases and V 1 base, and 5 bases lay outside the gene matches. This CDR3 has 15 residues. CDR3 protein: CASSQGDSDTYEQYF. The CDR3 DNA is TGTGCCAGCAGCCAAGGGGACAGCGACACCTACGAGCAGTACTTC.

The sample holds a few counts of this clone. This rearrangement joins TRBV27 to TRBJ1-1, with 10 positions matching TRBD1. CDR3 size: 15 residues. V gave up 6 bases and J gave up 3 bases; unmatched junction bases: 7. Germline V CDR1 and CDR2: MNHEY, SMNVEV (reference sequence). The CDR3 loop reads CASSPPGTGDTEAFF. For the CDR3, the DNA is TGTGCCAGCAGCCCCCCCGGGACAGGGGACACTGAAGCTTTCTTT.

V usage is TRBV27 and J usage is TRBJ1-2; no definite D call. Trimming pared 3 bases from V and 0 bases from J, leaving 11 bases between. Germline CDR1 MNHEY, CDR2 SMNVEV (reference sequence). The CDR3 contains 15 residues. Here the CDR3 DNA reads TGTGCCAGCAGTTTTTACTCAAAGACTAACTATGGCTACACCTTC. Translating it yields CASSFYSKTNYGYTF.

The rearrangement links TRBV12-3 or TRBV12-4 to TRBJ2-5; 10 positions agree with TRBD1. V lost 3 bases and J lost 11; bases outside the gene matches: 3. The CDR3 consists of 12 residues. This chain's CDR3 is CASSLDRGDQYF. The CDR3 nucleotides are TGTGCCAGCAGTTTGGACAGGGGGGATCAGTACTTC.

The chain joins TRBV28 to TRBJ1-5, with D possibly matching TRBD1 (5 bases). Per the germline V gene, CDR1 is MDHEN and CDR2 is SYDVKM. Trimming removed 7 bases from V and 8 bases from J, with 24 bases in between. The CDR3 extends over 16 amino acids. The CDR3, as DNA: TGTGCCAGCAATCCGACATTCCGGGGGGGAAGTAAGCCCCAGCATTTT. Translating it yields CASNPTFRGGSKPQHF.

CDR3 coding DNA: TGTGCCAGCAGACGGGGAGCCACAGATACGCAGTATTTT. Its protein product is CASRRGATDTQYF. The rearrangement joins TRBV12-3 or TRBV12-4 to TRBJ2-3, with a possible D match to TRBD2 (5 bases). CDR3 length: 13 amino acids. Trimming shortened V by 6 bases and J by 2 bases, and 9 bases separated the two germline ends.